This TCR beta chain was recovered during a study of cytomegalovirus exposure and HLA in healthy donors. This clone showed up just a few times. With 60 Vbeta and 13 Jbeta primers, the PCR was carried out. Method: immunoSEQ multiplex PCR; TCRdb's copy keeps in-frame clones and lacks some. The sample contains roughly 140,000 clones, roughly 80% of which appear only once. Germline V gene sequence: CDR1 SGHTA, CDR2 FQGTGA. The ends were cut back, 5 bases at V and 6 bases at J, with 12 bases in the middle. CDR3 length: 13 residues. V is TRBV7-3 and J is TRBJ2-3; D might be TRBD2 (6 bases). Source material: PBMCs. This sequence originates from a woman aged 40 to 55 in good health and CMV-seropositive. The CDR3 here is CASSRRGTDTQYF. CDR3 coding DNA: TGTGCCAGCAGCCGGAGAGGGACTGATACGCAGTATTTT.